Sequencing of this T cell receptor (beta chain) was carried out in a study of early T cells in non-severe SARS-CoV-2 infection. J lost 0 bases, V lost 5 bases, and 10 bases had no gene match. The CDR3 sequence is 18 residues long. The sample holds a few counts of this clonotype. TCRdb reanalysed the 5' RACE reads using MiXCR and keeps one entry per CDR3 protein. Among 61,000 or so distinct CDR3 sequences, 9.5% to 15% were seen once, and the ten largest hold roughly 1.2%. The rearrangement links TRBV12-3 or TRBV12-4 to TRBJ1-4; 9 bases are a match to TRBD1. The receptor was isolated from an adult who was a healthcare worker with PCR-confirmed SARS-CoV-2 infection or an uninfected control (not recorded which). The donor label of this sample is uncertain. Sequenced here: whole blood, sampled at baseline. CDR3 sequence reads: CASSPTGQGRSTNEKLFF. As DNA, the CDR3 is TGTGCCAGCAGTCCAACCGGACAGGGGCGTTCAACTAATGAAAAACTGTTTTTT.